This T cell receptor beta chain was identified during a study of blood T cells in healthy people across ages. Study results and limitations: The study found more naive CD4+ cells and higher diversity in long-lived than aged donors.

Then a second PCR, running roughly 7 to 11 cycles, was carried out with a sample-barcoded 5' primer and a J-beta primer mix. CDR3-containing paired-end reads numbered at least 2.5 million in each sample. TCRdb analysed the 5' RACE reads with MiXCR anew, one entry per CDR3 protein. This sample has over 600,000 distinct CDR3 sequences; under 25% occur once, and the top ten carry 3% to 4.5%. The donors, aged roughly 6 to 95, were healthy Caucasians from Russia. In each sample, at least 6 million PBMCs were isolated. Trimming cost V 4 bases and J 4 bases, with 8 bases left between them. Germline V gene sequence: CDR1 SGHTA, CDR2 FQGNSA. CDR3 length equals 13 residues. A note on this clonotype: Its antigen is undetermined.

The chain has TRBV7-2 and TRBJ2-1, with D perhaps given as TRBD1 or TRBD2 (5 bases each). The receptor comes from a man in his sixties or seventies in good health. The sequencing sample was made of blood. The CDR3 loop is CASSWGKYNEQFF. The CDR3, as DNA: TGTGCCAGCAGCTGGGGGAAGTACAATGAGCAGTTCTTC. The variable domain in full, with the rest retrieved from reference TRBV7-2 and TRBJ2-1, is GAGVSQSPSNKVTEKGKDVELRCDPISGHTALYWYRQSLGQGLEFLIYFQGNSAPDKSGLPSDRFSAERTGGSVSTLTIQRTQQEDSAVYLCASSWGKYNEQFFGPGTRLTVL.